This T cell receptor (beta chain) comes out of a study of T cell responses to AZD1222 COVID-19 vaccine. Assay used: immunoSEQ multiplex PCR; TCRdb lists only in-frame clones, some missing. Among fewer than 120,000 clones listed, 70% to 90% were seen once. This CDR3 comprises 16 residues. Trimming removed 3 bases at V and 5 bases at J, with 16 bases between. Germline lookup yields CDR1 MDHEN and CDR2 SYDVKM. This clone was detected once. This chain joins TRBV28 and TRBJ2-2; a weak D match, TRBD1 (5 bases). Sequencing was performed on peripheral blood, taken on day 0 of AZD1222 vaccination. The clonotype originates from an adult in good health. CDR3: CASSFRAGRKTGELFF. The CDR3 bases are TGTGCCAGCAGTTTTCGAGCAGGGCGGAAGACCGGGGAGCTGTTTTTT.